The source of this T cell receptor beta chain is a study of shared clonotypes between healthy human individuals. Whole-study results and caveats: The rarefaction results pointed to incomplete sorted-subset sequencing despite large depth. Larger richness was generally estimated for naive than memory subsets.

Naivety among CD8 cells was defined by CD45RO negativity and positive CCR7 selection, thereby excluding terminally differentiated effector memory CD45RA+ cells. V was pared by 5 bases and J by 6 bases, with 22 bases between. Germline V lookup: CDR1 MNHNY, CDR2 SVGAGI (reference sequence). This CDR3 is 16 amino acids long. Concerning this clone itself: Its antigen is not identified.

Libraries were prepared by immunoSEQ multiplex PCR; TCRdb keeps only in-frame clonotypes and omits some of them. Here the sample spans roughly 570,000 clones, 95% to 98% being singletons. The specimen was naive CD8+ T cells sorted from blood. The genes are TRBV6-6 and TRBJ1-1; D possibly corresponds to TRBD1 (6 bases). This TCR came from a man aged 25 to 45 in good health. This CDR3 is CASSPDLGASVPEAFF. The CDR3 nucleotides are TGTGCCAGCAGTCCCGACCTGGGGGCCTCTGTACCTGAAGCTTTCTTT.